In this sample, the clone carrying this T cell receptor (beta chain) turned up many times. No antigen is known for it. The authors obtained over 170 million TCR-beta sequences from 15-18 subjects per sequencing run. A single record per CDR3 protein comes from TCRdb applying MiXCR to the 5' RACE reads. The data show some 46,000 distinct CDR3 sequences, 4.5% seen once. This entry belongs to a study of neurological immune-mediated disorders. Study-wide findings and caveats: As far as clinical or MRI features were concerned, none was associated with the multiple sclerosis repertoire cluster. While HTLV-1-associated myelopathy showed the greatest TCR clonal expansion, multiple sclerosis showed the least, falling below healthy controls.

The CDR3 has 15 residues. Deletions cut 0 bases from V and 1 base from J, with 9 bases between. Germline loops: CDR1 MDHEN, CDR2 SYDVKM. The clonotype originates from a woman aged 55-70 years with multiple sclerosis. The genes are TRBV28 and TRBJ1-2, with D maybe TRBD1 (5 bases). The sequenced material came from PBMCs. This chain's CDR3 is CASSLWPGGNYGYTF. DNA of the CDR3: TGTGCCAGCAGTTTATGGCCCGGGGGTAACTATGGCTACACCTTC.